The clone carrying this T cell receptor beta chain was seen only a few times. This CDR3 comprises 15 residues. The V end lost 6 bases, the J end lost 0 bases, and 15 bases lay between the germline ends. Germline-derived CDR1 and CDR2 are MNHEY and SVGAGI. Generated by immunoSEQ multiplex PCR, the TCRdb table keeps only in-frame clones and is missing some. The data contain more than 9,000 clones, about 70% of them seen just once; the ten biggest clones take up about 10%. This sample was included in a study of CD4+ T cells in melanoma. The sequencing sample was made of cells from a culture (not recorded whether cultured in vitro). J is TRBJ2-7 and V is TRBV6-5, with D possibly being TRBD1 or TRBD2 (5 bases each). The clonotype comes from a human donor with melanoma. In DNA form, the CDR3 reads TGTGCCAGCAGACGGGACCGGGACCTCTCCTACGAGCAGTACTTC. Protein: CASRRDRDLSYEQYF.